This TCR beta chain originates from a study of metastatic and nonmetastatic thyroid tumors. In the study overall: Repertoires from blood and tumor or nodule tissue of malignant and benign thyroid patients were compared. General study findings and limits: Benign nodules were reported to have significantly lower TCR beta diversity than malignant thyroid tumors, in blood and tumor.

This clone is medium-sized in the sample. Antigen unknown. TCRdb re-analyzed the PCR reads using MiXCR. The data show around 38,000 clones, 25% to 30% seen once. Thyroid surgery was preceded by no treatment in any patient. The trim removed 5 bases at V and 3 bases at J, leaving 2 bases unmatched. The CDR3 is 14 amino acids. The V call is TRBV12-3 or TRBV12-4, the J call TRBJ1-2, with 11 bases identical to TRBD1. The clonotype originates from a male donor with papillary thyroid cancer or a benign thyroid nodule (not recorded which). Some clones in this sample may be carry-over from other donors' samples. The sample comprised blood. CDR3 in DNA: TGTGCCAGCAGTGGGGGACAGGGGGACTATGGCTACACCTTC. Its protein is CASSGGQGDYGYTF.